This TCR beta chain was retrieved from a study of blood T cell repertoires in COVID-19 (dated by TCRdb to the early 2020s). Describing the broader study: Collaborator samples came from the United States, Italy and Spain and covered acute and convalescent phases of COVID-19. The prospective study material was composed of cDNA or gDNA derived from T cells, B-cell-depleted T cells, or PBMCs. The dataset comprised deeply sampled blood TCRbeta repertoires from subjects exposed to, actively infected with, or recovered from COVID-19. A freely available public database, intended as a resource for researchers studying the immune response to SARS-CoV-2, is where the repertoires were released. The samples were drawn from the first 160 participants of the ongoing ImmuneRACE study and from under 1,500 subjects provided by 6 global collaborators. The sample metadata nearly always contained a de-identified subject ID, COVID-19 status, age in years and sex. Where available, HLA class I and class II types were obtained from metadata supplied by the sample provider rather than from assay-based typing. Study-level results and caveats: The quantity of clinical and demographic metadata differed by source and by participant and was supplied without curation.

Regarding this clone: Its antigen is unknown. Base qualities are not provided; no much larger clone lies one nucleotide away.

Participants in the prospective study were enrolled through a virtual design, were aged roughly 18 to 100 years, and lived in roughly 25 United States geographic areas. To assign participants to cohorts, the prospective study relied on clinical history that participants themselves reported in a screening survey and a study questionnaire. Recovered participants in ImmuneRACE Cohort 3 were defined by two consecutive negative NP/OP PCR tests, clearance by a healthcare professional, or resolution of symptoms. Each participant in the prospective study had whole blood, serum and a nasopharyngeal or oropharyngeal swab collected by mobile phlebotomists. Additional blood draws and questionnaires over an approximately two-month period could optionally be provided by prospective study participants. Blood samples from the prospective study were shipped frozen or at room temperature prior to DNA extraction.

The germline V gene specifies SGHRS as CDR1 and YFSETQ as CDR2. Relative to germline, V is 0 bases shorter and J is 0 bases shorter, with 17 bases between their ends. From the cysteine up to the phenylalanine, the CDR3 has a length of 18 residues. Only the CDR3 region is kept as DNA, spanning 54 bases read in frame from base 1. The immunoSEQ Assay, a bias-controlled multiplex PCR, was used to amplify TCRbeta CDR3 regions from genomic DNA. In the authors' own workflow: Nucleated cell counts per sample were estimated from amplification of reference gene primers within the assay. To quantify the absolute abundance of each unique TCRbeta CDR3 rearrangement, sequence reads were collapsed and filtered. Productive Simpson clonality was computed per sample as the square root of Simpson's diversity index over productive rearrangements. TCRdb took this table from immuneACCESS and kept in-frame rearrangements with V and J called. Such tables lack part of the clones; where checked against another copy, unresolved V genes explain under half of the gap, and the rest is unexplained. The D gene and trimming were derived from the DNA, and the V and J assignments and clone size from that table. This sample holds a few hundred thousand clones; roughly nine tenths were observed only once. The top ten constitute about 3% of the sample.

The V and J genes are TRBV5-1 and TRBJ2-3; the D gene is possibly TRBD2, with 5 bases matching. Sequences were obtained from PBMCs or T cells enriched from blood (not recorded which). The TCR comes from a woman between 50 and 59 years old who had recovered from COVID-19. The nucleotides are TGCGCCAGCAGCTTGGCCGGGATAGCGTTAGCTAGCACAGATACGCAGTATTTT. This encodes CASSLAGIALASTDTQYF.